The entry that follows covers one TCR beta chain sequence. The junction differs from germline at one of its ends, possibly a read error. The sample originates from a study of tumor-infiltrating lymphocytes in primary liver carcinoma. Germline V CDR1 and CDR2: SGHAT, FQNNGV. CDR3 length: 15 residues. The input was roughly 0.5 ug total RNA; TCR beta cDNA was made from it with a constant-region primer. The TCR beta library was amplified through three nested multiplex PCR rounds in a modified ARM-PCR procedure. Forward primers for TRBV1-TRBV30 and a C-beta reverse primer served the first two PCR rounds, at 10 cycles each. MiXCR, run by TCRdb on the multiplex PCR reads, gives a single entry per CDR3 protein. The sample contains 310,000 or so distinct CDR3 sequences, 58% of which appear only once. Germline DNA was also extracted, and blood RNA derived from unsorted whole blood.

The chain employs TRBV11-2 and TRBJ1-4; no clear D gene. The sequence came from a woman aged 25 to 45 with primary liver carcinoma and hepatitis B virus infection. Material for sequencing was peripheral blood. The CDR3 region has the DNA TGTGTCAGCAGCACGAGAAAAGCTACTAATGAGAAACTGTTTTTT. It is translated as CVSSTRKATNEKLFF. The full variable domain, with the rest looked up from reference TRBV11-2 and TRBJ1-4, is EAGVAQSPRYKIIEKRQSVAFWCNPISGHATLYWYQQILGQGPKLLIQFQNNGVVDDSQLPKDRFSAERLKGVDSTLKIQPAKLEDSAVYLCVSSTRKATNEKLFFGSGTQLSVL.